These T cell receptor beta chains were read from a single sample in a study of T-cell memory formation after mild COVID-19. Via MiXCR, TCRdb re-called the 5' RACE reads, giving one row per CDR3 protein. The top ten hold more than 20% of the sample, which has 310,000 or so distinct CDR3 sequences, roughly 15% seen once. The specimen sequenced was PBMCs or a T cell subset sorted from them (not recorded which). These receptors were taken from a man younger than 35 who had mild COVID-19 (a few samples of this study predate the infection). Cell type and time point are not known. Both conserved end residues are part of each CDR3. The D gene is left open where the match is weak. Expanded clones get a size class; other rows say once, few or many, or leave the size out.

d_gene: -
abundance: few
v_gene: TRBV6-2/TRBV6-3
j_gene: TRBJ2-4
CDR3aa: CASSQGRNYKNIQYF
CDR3nt: TGTGCCAGCAGCCAGGGACGTAACTACAAAAACATTCAGTACTTC

d_gene: -
abundance: -
v_gene: TRBV11-2
j_gene: TRBJ2-5
CDR3aa: CASSLGWGSRETQYF
CDR3nt: TGTGCCAGCAGCTTAGGATGGGGTTCGCGGGAGACCCAGTACTTC

d_gene: -
abundance: few
v_gene: TRBV6-2/TRBV6-3
j_gene: TRBJ2-1
CDR3aa: CASSYEENLVNEQFF
CDR3nt: TGTGCCAGCAGTTACGAGGAAAACCTAGTCAATGAGCAGTTCTTC

d_gene: -
abundance: many
v_gene: TRBV5-1
j_gene: TRBJ2-3
CDR3aa: CASRSRSPPDTQYF
CDR3nt: TGCGCCAGCAGGAGTCGTAGCCCCCCAGATACGCAGTATTTT

d_gene: TRBD1
abundance: -
v_gene: TRBV7-9
j_gene: TRBJ1-6
CDR3aa: CASSPRQGGSPLHF
CDR3nt: TGTGCCAGCAGCCCGCGACAGGGGGGTTCACCCCTCCACTTT

d_gene: TRBD2
abundance: few
v_gene: TRBV7-2
j_gene: TRBJ2-5
CDR3aa: CASSRPGGQETQYF
CDR3nt: TGTGCCAGCAGTCGTCCGGGGGGGCAAGAGACCCAGTACTTC

d_gene: -
abundance: -
v_gene: TRBV15
j_gene: TRBJ2-5
CDR3aa: CATSREGRETQYF
CDR3nt: TGTGCCACCAGCAGAGAAGGGAGGGAGACCCAGTACTTC

d_gene: -
abundance: many
v_gene: TRBV10-3
j_gene: TRBJ2-7
CDR3aa: CAISEPDSTYEQYF
CDR3nt: TGTGCCATCAGTGAGCCAGACAGCACCTACGAGCAGTACTTC

d_gene: TRBD1
abundance: -
v_gene: TRBV7-2
j_gene: TRBJ2-5
CDR3aa: CASSLPGTARRIGETQYF
CDR3nt: TGTGCCAGCAGCCTACCGGGGACAGCGCGTAGGATAGGAGAGACCCAGTACTTC

d_gene: -
abundance: many
v_gene: TRBV5-1
j_gene: TRBJ2-3
CDR3aa: CASSFGTLKADTQYF
CDR3nt: TGCGCCAGCAGCTTCGGGACTCTTAAGGCAGATACGCAGTATTTT

d_gene: TRBD1
abundance: -
v_gene: TRBV6-2/TRBV6-3
j_gene: TRBJ1-4
CDR3aa: CASGTGANEKLFF
CDR3nt: TGTGCCAGCGGTACAGGGGCTAATGAAAAACTGTTTTTT

d_gene: -
abundance: few
v_gene: TRBV5-1
j_gene: TRBJ2-4
CDR3aa: CASSLAVRQGGNIQYF
CDR3nt: TGCGCCAGCAGCTTGGCCGTACGACAGGGAGGTAACATTCAGTACTTC

d_gene: -
abundance: few
v_gene: TRBV27
j_gene: TRBJ1-1
CDR3aa: CASSLRRENTEAFF
CDR3nt: TGTGCCAGCAGTTTGCGGCGGGAGAACACTGAAGCTTTCTTT

d_gene: TRBD1
abundance: many
v_gene: TRBV7-2
j_gene: TRBJ1-2
CDR3aa: CASTSRQGYGYTF
CDR3nt: TGTGCCAGCACGTCAAGACAGGGCTATGGCTACACCTTC

d_gene: TRBD2
abundance: -
v_gene: TRBV7-2
j_gene: TRBJ2-5
CDR3aa: CASSLAGTSGGGTQYF
CDR3nt: TGTGCCAGCAGCTTGGCCGGGACTAGCGGGGGTGGGACCCAGTACTTC

d_gene: -
abundance: -
v_gene: TRBV12-3/TRBV12-4
j_gene: TRBJ1-6
CDR3aa: CASKGDGNSPLHF
CDR3nt: TGTGCCAGCAAAGGGGACGGTAATTCACCCCTCCACTTT

d_gene: -
abundance: once
v_gene: TRBV11-1
j_gene: TRBJ2-3
CDR3aa: CASRPRPGSTDTQYF
CDR3nt: TGTGCCAGCAGACCTCGACCCGGTAGCACAGATACGCAGTATTTT

d_gene: -
abundance: -
v_gene: TRBV7-2
j_gene: TRBJ1-5
CDR3aa: CASTPGQSNQPQHF
CDR3nt: TGTGCCAGCACTCCGGGGCAGTCCAATCAGCCCCAGCATTTT

d_gene: -
abundance: once
v_gene: TRBV5-5
j_gene: TRBJ2-2
CDR3aa: CASSPRGRSTGELFF
CDR3nt: TGTGCCAGCAGCCCCCGGGGCCGTTCCACCGGGGAGCTGTTTTTT

d_gene: -
abundance: -
v_gene: TRBV7-8
j_gene: TRBJ1-2
CDR3aa: CASSRVFGGNYGYTF
CDR3nt: TGTGCCAGCAGCCGGGTGTTCGGGGGGAATTATGGCTACACCTTC

d_gene: -
abundance: -
v_gene: TRBV4-3
j_gene: TRBJ1-5
CDR3aa: CASSQDRTANQPQHF
CDR3nt: TGCGCCAGCAGCCAAGATAGAACAGCAAATCAGCCCCAGCATTTT

d_gene: -
abundance: few
v_gene: TRBV9
j_gene: TRBJ1-5
CDR3aa: CASSTGVEQPQHF
CDR3nt: TGTGCCAGCAGCACCGGGGTAGAACAGCCCCAGCATTTT

d_gene: TRBD2
abundance: few
v_gene: TRBV7-3
j_gene: TRBJ2-1
CDR3aa: CASSLASGYNEQFF
CDR3nt: TGTGCCAGCAGCCTGGCTAGCGGCTACAATGAGCAGTTCTTC

d_gene: -
abundance: -
v_gene: TRBV7-7
j_gene: TRBJ2-5
CDR3aa: CASSLEGWETQYF
CDR3nt: TGTGCCAGCAGCTTGGAGGGGTGGGAGACCCAGTACTTC

d_gene: -
abundance: few
v_gene: TRBV7-2
j_gene: TRBJ2-3
CDR3aa: CASSLVTGDTDTQYF
CDR3nt: TGTGCCAGCAGCTTAGTAACCGGGGACACAGATACGCAGTATTTT

d_gene: -
abundance: many
v_gene: TRBV7-2
j_gene: TRBJ2-1
CDR3aa: CASSLDWRAHEQFF
CDR3nt: TGTGCCAGCAGCTTAGATTGGAGGGCACATGAGCAGTTCTTC

d_gene: -
abundance: many
v_gene: TRBV2
j_gene: TRBJ2-5
CDR3aa: CASTTSLTQYF
CDR3nt: TGTGCCAGTACAACCTCTCTGACCCAGTACTTC

d_gene: TRBD1
abundance: -
v_gene: TRBV7-8
j_gene: TRBJ1-5
CDR3aa: CASSPGTGGSQPQHF
CDR3nt: TGTGCCAGCAGTCCCGGGACAGGGGGCTCTCAGCCCCAGCATTTT

d_gene: -
abundance: few
v_gene: TRBV9
j_gene: TRBJ1-6
CDR3aa: CASSDGPRVSDSPLHF
CDR3nt: TGTGCCAGCAGCGATGGGCCTCGGGTTAGTGATTCACCCCTCCACTTT

d_gene: -
abundance: -
v_gene: TRBV5-1
j_gene: TRBJ1-3
CDR3aa: CASSLGETGNTIYF
CDR3nt: TGCGCCAGCAGCTTGGGGGAAACTGGAAACACCATATATTTT

d_gene: -
abundance: -
v_gene: TRBV7-9
j_gene: TRBJ1-2
CDR3aa: CASSWVTDGNYGYTF
CDR3nt: TGTGCCAGCAGCTGGGTAACGGACGGAAACTATGGCTACACCTTC

d_gene: TRBD1
abundance: -
v_gene: TRBV12-3/TRBV12-4
j_gene: TRBJ1-2
CDR3aa: CATRPGQATGYTF
CDR3nt: TGTGCCACCAGACCGGGACAGGCTACTGGCTACACCTTC

d_gene: TRBD2
abundance: -
v_gene: TRBV3-1
j_gene: TRBJ2-1
CDR3aa: CASSQTGTMFF
CDR3nt: TGTGCCAGCAGCCAGACCGGGACTATGTTCTTC

d_gene: -
abundance: -
v_gene: TRBV7-2
j_gene: TRBJ1-1
CDR3aa: CASSLEGGRYTEAFF
CDR3nt: TGTGCCAGCAGCTTAGAGGGGGGCAGGTACACTGAAGCTTTCTTT

d_gene: -
abundance: few
v_gene: TRBV7-2
j_gene: TRBJ1-6
CDR3aa: CASSLADLYNSPLHF
CDR3nt: TGTGCCAGCAGCTTAGCGGACCTATATAATTCACCCCTCCACTTT

d_gene: TRBD2
abundance: few
v_gene: TRBV3-1
j_gene: TRBJ2-5
CDR3aa: CASSRLSGGAGETQYF
CDR3nt: TGTGCCAGCAGCCGACTTAGCGGGGGGGCTGGTGAGACCCAGTACTTC